The T cell receptor beta chain described here comes from a study of blood T cell repertoires in COVID-19. Across the whole study: The United States, Italy and Spain supplied acute and convalescent COVID-19 samples.

J gave up 4 bases and V 4 bases, and 4 bases lay outside the gene matches. CDR1 is MNHEY, CDR2 SVGAGI, per germline. This CDR3 region has 14 residues. In the authors' workflow: Reference gene primer amplification gave estimated nucleated cell counts. The method was immunoSEQ multiplex PCR; TCRdb's version includes in-frame clones alone and lacks a portion of them. V and J calls and clone size are those listed in that table; D and trimming were worked out from the DNA. The data show 40,000 to 45,000 clones, nearly 90% seen once. The sequenced material came from peripheral blood. V is TRBV6-5 and J is TRBJ1-2; 9 bases match TRBD1. The clonotype was recovered from a human donor in a cohort sampled during active COVID-19. DNA for the CDR3: TGTGCCAGCAGTTCCGGGACAGGGCCCTATGGCTACACCTTC. Amino acid sequence: CASSSGTGPYGYTF.